What follows is one T cell receptor beta chain and its context. Its target antigen remains unknown. Base quality data are lacking; no much larger clone is found one base away. The study tested focal radiation therapy combined with CTLA-4 blockade (ipilimumab) in patients with chemo-refractory metastatic non-small-cell lung cancer. The sample comes from a study of radiotherapy plus CTLA-4 blockade in lung cancer listed by TCRdb under 2018. In terms of the full investigation: Objective responses were observed in 15% to 20% of enrolled patients, and disease control was achieved in approximately 29%.

The CDR3 runs 16 amino acids, cysteine and phenylalanine included. Only CDR3 DNA is held: 48 bases, read in frame from base 1. The germline ends are 14 bases apart after V is trimmed by 4 bases and J by 0 bases. The germline V gene sets CDR1 to SGHVS and CDR2 to FQNEAQ. The library relied on the immunoSEQ multiplex PCR assay. In TCRdb, the immuneACCESS table is reduced to in-frame sequences with V and J assigned. These tables do not hold every clone; where another copy was compared, an unresolved V gene accounts for under half, and the others remain unexplained. The sample records 70,000 to 90,000 clones, around 78% of which are singletons. Together, the top ten hold approximately 22% of the sample. Study-wide findings and limitations: After treatment with radiotherapy and ipilimumab, TCR clones that originated in tumors expanded in peripheral blood. The strongest predictors of response, as reported, were early dynamic changes in blood T cell clones along with a rise in serum interferon-beta after radiation.

The rearrangement combines TRBV7-8 with TRBJ2-3; a weak D assignment points to TRBD2 (6 bases agree). The sequencing used peripheral blood, collected from a patient treated with radiotherapy plus ipilimumab. The TCR originated in a human donor with non-small cell lung cancer whose response to radiotherapy plus ipilimumab could not be evaluated. Some clones in this sample may be carry-over from other donors' samples. In nucleotide form, the sequence is TGTGCCAGCAGCTCGTGGGGGGTTCGGAGCACAGATACGCAGTATTTT. Its translation reads: CASSSWGVRSTDTQYF.